The rows below give T cell receptor beta chains drawn from one sample of a study of T cells after yellow fever vaccination. TCRdb reprocessed the 5' RACE reads via MiXCR and lists one record per CDR3 protein. The data hold about 250,000 distinct CDR3 sequences, with roughly 3.7% observed a single time. Sequenced here: PBMCs, sampled 15 days after the yellow fever booster vaccination. Receptors were obtained from a man between 18 and 29 years old who received the YFV17D yellow fever vaccine. Both conserved end residues are part of each CDR3. Fields, in order: D gene, V gene, J gene, clone size, CDR3 DNA, CDR3 protein. The D gene is left open where the match is weak. Only some rows state a clone size, as once, few, many or a class for expanded clones.

>TRBD1|TRBV7-8|TRBJ2-6|many
TGTGCCAGCAGCTCCCGACAGGGGGCACGGGGGGCCAACGTCCTGACTTTC
CASSSRQGARGANVLTF
>TRBD1|TRBV12-3/TRBV12-4|TRBJ1-6|many
TGTGCCAGCAGTCCCCGGACAGGGCAGAATTCACCCCTCCACTTT
CASSPRTGQNSPLHF
>TRBD1|TRBV20-1|TRBJ1-5|many
TGCAGTGCTTTACAGGGGGTGAGCAATCAGCCCCAGCATTTT
CSALQGVSNQPQHF
>.|TRBV6-2/TRBV6-3|TRBJ2-3|.
TGTGCCAGCAGTTACTTCCCGGCGGCGAACCCAGATACGCAGTATTTT
CASSYFPAANPDTQYF
>TRBD1|TRBV4-1|TRBJ2-5|many
TGCGCCAGCAGCCGCCTCGGGACAGACCAAGAGACCCAGTACTTC
CASSRLGTDQETQYF
>.|TRBV10-3|TRBJ2-7|many
TGTGCCATCAGTGAACAGCGAGAGCAGTACTTC
CAISEQREQYF
>.|TRBV6-6|TRBJ1-1|many
TGTGCCAGCAGTTACTCGCGGTACGGCCGCGGGTACACTGAAGCTTTCTTT
CASSYSRYGRGYTEAFF
>TRBD1|TRBV4-2|TRBJ1-4|many
TGTGCCAGCAGCCTCGGGACAGGGGTTGGAAAACTGTTTTTT
CASSLGTGVGKLFF
>.|TRBV4-3|TRBJ1-4|.
TGCGCCAGCAGCCAAGATTTCGGAGGATTTAATGAAAAACTGTTTTTT
CASSQDFGGFNEKLFF
>.|TRBV7-3|TRBJ2-2|many
TGTGCCAGCAGCTTAACTGGGGGGCCGGGAACCGGGGAGCTGTTTTTT
CASSLTGGPGTGELFF
>.|TRBV5-1|TRBJ2-2|many
TGCGCCAGCAGCTTGGCGGGGGACGCCCCCGGGGAGCTGTTTTTT
CASSLAGDAPGELFF